These T cell receptor beta chains were read from a single sample in a study of long-term antiretroviral therapy in people with HIV. Sequencing used immunoSEQ multiplex PCR; TCRdb keeps in-frame clones, though not all of them. This sample carries 20,000 to 25,000 clones, 87% of them seen once, and the ten largest clones take around 8%. The input for sequencing was unsorted PBMCs, taken 0.2 years before starting antiretroviral therapy. The receptors were sampled from a man between 18 and 29 years old with HIV. Each CDR3 is given with its conserved first and last residue. A D gene is named only where the DNA matches it firmly. Only part of the rows carry a size: once, few, many, or a class if the clone is expanded.

abundance	v_gene	d_gene	len	j_gene	CDR3nt	CDR3aa
NA	TRBV27	NA	15	TRBJ1-1	TGTGCCAGCAGTTTAGGGGCCTACAGGGTAACTGAAGCTTTCTTT	CASSLGAYRVTEAFF
NA	TRBV4-3	NA	13	TRBJ1-1	TGCGCCAGCAGCCAGGGGATGAACACTGAAGCTTTCTTT	CASSQGMNTEAFF
NA	TRBV5-6	TRBD2	16	TRBJ2-2	TGTGCCAGCAGCTTAGGCCTAGCGGGAAACACCGGGGAGCTGTTTTTT	CASSLGLAGNTGELFF
NA	TRBV29-1	NA	11	TRBJ1-1	TGCAGCGTTTACCGGGGGACTGAAGCTTTCTTT	CSVYRGTEAFF
NA	TRBV10-3	NA	14	TRBJ1-1	TGTGCCATCAGTGAGTCGCGGATGAACACTGAAGCTTTCTTT	CAISESRMNTEAFF
once	TRBV12-5	NA	14	TRBJ1-6	TGTGCTAGTGTTTTCCGGGACGGAGCGAGGCCCCTCCACTTT	CASVFRDGARPLHF
NA	TRBV7-9	NA	13	TRBJ2-5	TGTGCCAGCAGCCCCCCCTACCAAGAGACCCAGTACTTC	CASSPPYQETQYF
NA	TRBV5-6	TRBD2	15	TRBJ2-7	TGTGCCAGCAGCTGGTTGGCGGGAGGGACCTACGAGCAGTACTTC	CASSWLAGGTYEQYF
NA	TRBV7-2	TRBD1	16	TRBJ2-2	TGTGCCAGCAGCCGCTCATTGACAGGGTCCACCGGGGAGCTGTTTTTT	CASSRSLTGSTGELFF
NA	TRBV10-3	NA	15	TRBJ2-1	TGTGCCATCCGCGGAGCGGTCCCTCCCTACAATGAGCAGTTCTTC	CAIRGAVPPYNEQFF